The rows below give T cell receptor beta chains drawn from one sample of a study of shared clonotypes between healthy human individuals. Here immunoSEQ multiplex PCR was the method, and the copy in TCRdb shows in-frame clones only, minus some. The sample has around 700,000 clones, about 78% seen once. What was sequenced was memory CD4+ T cells sorted from blood. The receptors shown here come from a woman aged 25 to 39 in good health. CDR3s include the opening cysteine and the closing phenylalanine or tryptophan. The D gene is left open where the match is weak. A row's size may be missing; if present it is once, few, many or a size class.

>-|TRBD1|TRBJ2-3|TRBV5-1
TGCGCCAGCAAGACAGGGTCCCGCACAGATACGCAGTATTTT
CASKTGSRTDTQYF
>few|TRBD1|TRBJ1-1|TRBV5-1
TGCGCCAGCAGCTTGGCACAGGGGGGCACTGAAGCTTTCTTT
CASSLAQGGTEAFF
>-|-|TRBJ1-2|TRBV5-1
TGCGCCAGCAGCTACCGGGACAACTATGGCTACACCTTC
CASSYRDNYGYTF
>few|TRBD2|TRBJ2-3|TRBV30
TGTGCCTGGAGTGTCGGTAGCGGGAACTCTGATACGCAGTATTTT
CAWSVGSGNSDTQYF
>few|-|TRBJ1-4|TRBV5-1
TGCGCCAGCAGCTTCGTATTGCAGGCCGCGGCAACTAATGAAAAACTGTTTTTT
CASSFVLQAAATNEKLFF
>-|TRBD1|TRBJ1-1|TRBV6-1
TGTGCCAGCAGTGACCCTCGGACAGGGAACTTAGGGAACACTGAAGCTTTCTTT
CASSDPRTGNLGNTEAFF
>once|TRBD1|TRBJ1-5|TRBV15
TGTGCCACCAGCAGAGGACAGGGTGTTTCGAATCAGCCCCAGCATTTT
CATSRGQGVSNQPQHF
>once|-|TRBJ2-5|TRBV13
TGTGCCAGCAGCGGCCTTTGGCCCTCCAGATCCTGGACCCAGTACTTC
CASSGLWPSRSWTQYF
>-|TRBD2|TRBJ2-7|TRBV27
TGTGCCAGCAGGCCCGTACTAGCGGGGGAGCAGTACTTC
CASRPVLAGEQYF
>few|TRBD1|TRBJ2-2|TRBV6-1
TGTGCCAGCAGGGGACAGGCGAACACCGGGGAGCTGTTTTTT
CASRGQANTGELFF
>-|-|TRBJ2-3|TRBV7-9
TGTGCCAGCAGCTTTTTCGGGAGCACAGATACGCAGTATTTT
CASSFFGSTDTQYF
>-|TRBD1|TRBJ2-5|TRBV27
TGTGCCAGCAGACAGGGGAATGGGGAGACCCAGTACTTC
CASRQGNGETQYF
>-|-|TRBJ1-1|TRBV10-2
TGCGCCAGCAGTGAGTTTACCCGGAAAACAGTTAACACTGAAGCTTTCTTT
CASSEFTRKTVNTEAFF
>many|-|TRBJ2-3|TRBV28
TGTGCCAGCAGTCCCCAGGGGGGTTCTAGCACAGATACGCAGTATTTT
CASSPQGGSSTDTQYF
>-|TRBD2|TRBJ2-4|TRBV28
TGTGCCAGCAGGGAGGGACTAGCGGAGAAAAACATTCAGTACTTC
CASREGLAEKNIQYF
>-|-|TRBJ1-4|TRBV28
TGTGCCACTCAGTCTGCAGGGGAGGGTGAAAAACTGTTTTTT
CATQSAGEGEKLFF
>-|-|TRBJ2-7|TRBV2
TGTGCCAGCAGTGTTAGGGGATCTAACTACGAGCAGTACTTC
CASSVRGSNYEQYF
>-|TRBD2|TRBJ2-1|TRBV4-1
TGCGCCAGCAGCCACACTCAACTAGCGGGAGTATTACCTGAGCAGTTCTTC
CASSHTQLAGVLPEQFF
>-|TRBD1|TRBJ2-2|TRBV29-1
TGCAGCGTAAAAGTTACCGGGACAGCCACCGGGGAGCTGTTTTTT
CSVKVTGTATGELFF
>many|TRBD1|TRBJ2-6|TRBV27
TGTGCCAGTAAACCGGGACAGGTCTTTTCTCTGGGGGCCAACGTCCTGACTTTC
CASKPGQVFSLGANVLTF
>-|-|TRBJ2-1|TRBV5-1
TGCGCCAGCAGCTTGGCTCGCGTCGAAACCTACAATGAGCAGTTCTTC
CASSLARVETYNEQFF
>-|-|TRBJ1-1|TRBV5-1
TGCGCCAGCAGCTGGAACGGTGGGACCCAGGGCGAGGGGGCTTTCTTT
CASSWNGGTQGEGAFF
>-|TRBD1|TRBJ1-2|TRBV6-1
TGTGCCAGCAGTGAAATTATCTATGGGACAGGGGGATATGGCTACACCTTC
CASSEIIYGTGGYGYTF
>once|TRBD2|TRBJ2-1|TRBV19
TGTGCCAGTAGTATCGGCGGGAGAGGGAATGAGCAGTTCTTC
CASSIGGRGNEQFF
>-|-|TRBJ1-2|TRBV18
TGTGCCAGCTCACCACGGGCAGGGAGCTATGGCTACACCTTC
CASSPRAGSYGYTF
>-|TRBD1|TRBJ2-7|TRBV6-5
TGTGCCAGCAGTACCTCGGGACAGGGGGCTGGCGAGCAGTACTTC
CASSTSGQGAGEQYF
>-|TRBD2|TRBJ2-1|TRBV19
TGTGCCAGTAGTTCCAGGGGACTAGCGGGATTGGTTGAGCAGTTCTTC
CASSSRGLAGLVEQFF
>-|TRBD1|TRBJ1-5|TRBV6-5
TGTGCCAGCAGTAAGGGACAGGGGTCTAATCAGCCCCAGCATTTT
CASSKGQGSNQPQHF
>-|-|TRBJ1-1|TRBV30
TGTGCCTGGACGACGGGACAAGAAGCTTTCTTT
CAWTTGQEAFF
>-|TRBD2|TRBJ2-3|TRBV5-1
TGCGCCAGCAGCTTGGGCCGACTAGCGGGAGGGCCCACAGATACGCAGTATTTT
CASSLGRLAGGPTDTQYF
>-|TRBD2|TRBJ2-7|TRBV5-1
TGCGCCAGCAGCATGTGGACTAGCGGGTACGAGCAGTACTTC
CASSMWTSGYEQYF
>once|-|TRBJ2-5|TRBV4-1
TGCGCCAGCAGCCAAGGAGTGGGTATAGAGACCCAGTACTTC
CASSQGVGIETQYF
>many|-|TRBJ2-2|TRBV4-2
TGTGCCAGCAGCCAATCCTACGGGGAGCTGTTTTTT
CASSQSYGELFF
>-|TRBD1|TRBJ1-1|TRBV6-1
TGTGCCAGCAGGAAACAGGGGATGGGCACTGAAGCTTTCTTT
CASRKQGMGTEAFF
>-|-|TRBJ1-5|TRBV28
TGTGCCAGCAGGCCTAATTGGAACCAGCCCCAGCATTTT
CASRPNWNQPQHF
>few|-|TRBJ1-2|TRBV2
TGTGCCAGCAAGGGGACGGCGTATGGCTACACCTTC
CASKGTAYGYTF
>few|TRBD1|TRBJ2-7|TRBV11-1
TGTGCCAGCAGCTTGCACAGGGGGGAACAGTACTTC
CASSLHRGEQYF
>medium-sized|TRBD1|TRBJ2-7|TRBV11-1
TGTGCCAGCAGCTTACTAGGACAGGTTCCCTACGAGCAGTACTTC
CASSLLGQVPYEQYF
>-|-|TRBJ2-1|TRBV2
TGTGCCAGCGGGCTAGAATCCTACAATGAGCAGTTCTTC
CASGLESYNEQFF
>-|-|TRBJ2-7|TRBV10-3
TGTGCCAGTCGGATGGGTCTCAACTACGAGCAGTACTTC
CASRMGLNYEQYF
>few|-|TRBJ2-1|TRBV4-2
TGTGCCAGCAGCCAAGATTGGAGGGGTAATGAGCAGTTCTTC
CASSQDWRGNEQFF
>-|TRBD2|TRBJ2-2|TRBV6-1
TGTGCCAGCAGTGCAAAACTAGCGGGAGGATACACCGGGGAGCTGTTTTTT
CASSAKLAGGYTGELFF
>few|-|TRBJ2-1|TRBV4-1
TGCGCCAGCAGCCAAGATACGCAGCGTTTAGGCAATGAGCAGTTCTTC
CASSQDTQRLGNEQFF
>-|TRBD2|TRBJ2-7|TRBV6-1
TGTGCCAGCACGCGGCGGGAGGGGACCTCCTACGAGCAGTACTTC
CASTRREGTSYEQYF
>-|-|TRBJ2-1|TRBV14
TGTGCCAGCAGGGAGTGGGGACCGTCCTACAATGAGCAGTTCTTC
CASREWGPSYNEQFF
>-|-|TRBJ2-1|TRBV11-2
TGTGCCAGCAGAACTACCGGGGCCAGCTCCTACAATGAGCAGTTCTTC
CASRTTGASSYNEQFF
>-|TRBD1|TRBJ2-3|TRBV5-1
TGCGCCACCAAGACAGGGCCTAGCACAGATACGCAGTATTTT
CATKTGPSTDTQYF
>-|TRBD2|TRBJ2-7|TRBV2
TGTGCCAGCAGACCCCGCATTCTAGCGGACGAGCAGTACTTC
CASRPRILADEQYF
>-|-|TRBJ2-6|TRBV30
TGTGCCTGGAGTGTACGAGGGTCCTCTGGGGCCAACGTCCTGACTTTC
CAWSVRGSSGANVLTF
>-|-|TRBJ2-6|TRBV7-2
TGTGCCAGCAGCTTAGTTTCCCCTGCTGGGGCTGGGGCCAACGTCCTGACTTTC
CASSLVSPAGAGANVLTF
>-|TRBD1|TRBJ1-4|TRBV6-1
TGTGCCAGCAGTGAGGCCGGGACAGGGCTGGGGAAACTGTTTTTT
CASSEAGTGLGKLFF
>few|-|TRBJ1-1|TRBV30
TGTGCCTGTCGACTGGGGCTGATGAACACTGAAGCTTTCTTT
CACRLGLMNTEAFF
>-|TRBD2|TRBJ2-2|TRBV5-1
TGCGCCAGCAGCTTAGCGGGACCGGACACCGGGGAGCTGTTTTTT
CASSLAGPDTGELFF
>-|-|TRBJ2-5|TRBV15
TGTGCCACCAGCAGAGTGGGCCCAGAGACCCAGTACTTC
CATSRVGPETQYF
>-|-|TRBJ2-1|TRBV6-4
TGTGCCAGCAGTGACAGTCCGAGCCGCCCCTACAATGAGCAGTTCTTC
CASSDSPSRPYNEQFF
>few|-|TRBJ1-5|TRBV2
TGTGCCAGCAGTGAGAACAGGGCGGGGTCGATGGGCAATCAGCCCCAGCATTTT
CASSENRAGSMGNQPQHF
>many|TRBD2|TRBJ2-7|TRBV4-2
TGTGCCAGCAGCCAATCGGGACTAGAGATGTACGAGCAGTACTTC
CASSQSGLEMYEQYF